The present T cell receptor beta chain was sequenced within a study of blood T cell repertoires in COVID-19. Germline CDR1 and CDR2: SGHRS and YFSETQ. This CDR3 has 15 amino acids. Trimming took 4 bases from V and 7 from J; bases not matched to a gene: 7. Repertoires were generated with immunoSEQ multiplex PCR, while TCRdb's copy carries only in-frame clones and drops some. The data show 32,000 or so clones, with about 91% seen just once and around 6.9% held by the top ten. J is TRBJ1-6 and V is TRBV5-1, with TRBD1 matching over 8 bases. Sequenced sample: peripheral blood. The sequence was collected from a human donor in a cohort sampled during active COVID-19. This CDR3 reads CASSLRGPENSPLHF. The CDR3 DNA follows: TGCGCCAGCAGCCTCAGGGGGCCAGAAAATTCACCCCTCCACTTT.